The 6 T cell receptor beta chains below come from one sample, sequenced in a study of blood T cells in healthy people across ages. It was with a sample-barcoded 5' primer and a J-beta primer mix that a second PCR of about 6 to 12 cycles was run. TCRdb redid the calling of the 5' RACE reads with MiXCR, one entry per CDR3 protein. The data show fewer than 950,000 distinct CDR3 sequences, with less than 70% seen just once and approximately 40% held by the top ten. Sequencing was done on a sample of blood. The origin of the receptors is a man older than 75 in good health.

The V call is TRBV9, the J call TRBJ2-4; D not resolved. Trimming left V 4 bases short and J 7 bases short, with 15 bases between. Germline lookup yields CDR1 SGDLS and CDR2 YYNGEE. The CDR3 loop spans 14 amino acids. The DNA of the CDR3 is TGTGCCAGCAGCCCGACAAGGGTTTTGAACATTCAGTACTTC. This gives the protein CASSPTRVLNIQYF.

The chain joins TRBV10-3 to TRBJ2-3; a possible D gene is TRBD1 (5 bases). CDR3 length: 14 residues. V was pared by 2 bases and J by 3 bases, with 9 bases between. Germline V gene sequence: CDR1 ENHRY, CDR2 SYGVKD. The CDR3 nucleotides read TGTGCCATCAGTGAGGGCAGGGCAACAGATACGCAGTATTTT. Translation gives CAISEGRATDTQYF.

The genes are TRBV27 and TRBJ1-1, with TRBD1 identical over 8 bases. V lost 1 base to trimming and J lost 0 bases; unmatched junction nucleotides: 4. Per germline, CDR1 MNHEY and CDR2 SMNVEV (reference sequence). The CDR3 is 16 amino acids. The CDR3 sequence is CASSLLTGALNTEAFF. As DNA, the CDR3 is TGTGCCAGCAGTTTATTGACAGGGGCCCTGAACACTGAAGCTTTCTTT.

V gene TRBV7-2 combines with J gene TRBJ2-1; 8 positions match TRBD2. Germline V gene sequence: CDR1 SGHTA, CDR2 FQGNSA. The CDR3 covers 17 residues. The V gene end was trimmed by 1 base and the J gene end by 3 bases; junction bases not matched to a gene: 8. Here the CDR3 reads CASSLVGSSGYYNEQFF. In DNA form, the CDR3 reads TGTGCCAGCAGCTTAGTGGGATCTAGCGGGTACTACAATGAGCAGTTCTTC.

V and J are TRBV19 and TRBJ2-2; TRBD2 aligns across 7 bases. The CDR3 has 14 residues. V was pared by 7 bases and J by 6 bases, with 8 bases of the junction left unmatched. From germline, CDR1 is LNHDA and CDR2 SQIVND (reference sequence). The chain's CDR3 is CASTQAGISGELFF. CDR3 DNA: TGTGCCAGTACTCAAGCGGGGATTTCCGGGGAGCTGTTTTTT. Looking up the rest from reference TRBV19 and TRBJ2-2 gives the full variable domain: DGGITQSPKYLFRKEGQNVTLSCEQNLNHDAMYWYRQDPGQGLRLIYYSQIVNDFQKGDIAEGYSVSREKKESFPLTVTSAQKNPTAFYLCASTQAGISGELFFGEGSRLTVL.

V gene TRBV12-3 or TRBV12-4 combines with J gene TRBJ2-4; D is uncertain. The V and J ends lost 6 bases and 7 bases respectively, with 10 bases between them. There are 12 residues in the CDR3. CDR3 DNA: TGTGCCAGCAGGCCCAGCTTGAACATTCAGTACTTC. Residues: CASRPSLNIQYF.